Detailed here is one TCR beta chain. Its antigen is not known. This specimen comes from a study of PD-L1 blockade in urothelial cancer. About the research overall: Intravenous atezolizumab, 1,200 mg every 3 weeks, was begun by patients in the mid-2010s. Male patients with bladder-origin urothelial cancer numbered about 85% of the 29. Blood yielded a median of roughly 140,000 T cells per sample.

General study results and limits: Survival was better when pretreatment blood TCR clonality fell below the median.

Time point described: peripheral blood 6 weeks after treatment start. The CDR3 runs 13 residues. CDR1 is KGHSH and CDR2 is LQKENI in the germline V gene. With 4 bases removed from V and 5 bases from J, the gap between germline ends came to 11 bases. Using immunoSEQ multiplex PCR, the repertoire was profiled, and TCRdb retains in-frame clones only, with some absent. There are around 120,000 clones in the sample; about 89% occur only once, and about 1.8% lies in the top ten. The clonotype originates from a man aged 60-69 years with urothelial cancer. The chain employs TRBV18 and TRBJ1-1, with D unresolved. The sample consisted of PBMCs, taken around atezolizumab (anti-PD-L1) treatment. In DNA form, the CDR3 reads TGTGCCAGCTCACAGCATTCGGGGACTGAAGCTTTCTTT. It codes for CASSQHSGTEAFF.